The TCR beta chain described here comes from a study of blood T cell repertoires in COVID-19. About the study: COVID-19 samples, acute and convalescent, were from the United States, Italy and Spain. PBMCs, B-cell-depleted T cells, or T cells were the source of the cDNA or gDNA that made up the material.

The germline gives CDR1 SNHLY, CDR2 FYNNEI. This CDR3 spans 14 amino acids. V was cut by 7 bases and J by 3 bases, with 15 bases left in between. Per the authors' pipeline: Scientists estimated how many nucleated cells there were by amplifying reference gene primers. The table came from immunoSEQ multiplex PCR; TCRdb's copy has only in-frame clones and leaves some out. D and trimming come from the DNA, and the V and J calls and clone size come from that table. The data hold 100,000 to 150,000 clones, with about 83% observed a single time. The material sequenced was peripheral blood. The rearrangement joins TRBV2 to TRBJ2-5; D is perhaps TRBD1 (6 bases). This clonotype was sampled from a man between 40 and 49 years old with active or convalescent COVID-19. DNA for the CDR3: TGTGCCAGCAAAGCAGGGGTGGGGGAAGAGACCCAGTACTTC. Protein sequence: CASKAGVGEETQYF.